The sequence of this T cell receptor beta chain was determined in a study of shared T cell receptors in the human thymus. The table came from immunoSEQ multiplex PCR; TCRdb's copy has only in-frame clones and leaves some out. The sample lists about 660,000 clones; approximately 87% were seen once. In its sample, this clone was seen a few times. These same data were also listed under a study on human thymus T cells.

The TCR sequence derives from a boy less than two years old with a congenital heart defect. What was sequenced was thymocytes.

CDR3 nucleotides: TGCGCCAGCAGCCCTAGTAGCACAGATACGCAGTATTTT. It specifies CASSPSSTDTQYF. The chain couples TRBV4-1 to TRBJ2-3; no firm D call. The V gene lost 4 bases and the J gene lost 0 bases, with 5 bases spanning the gap. Germline V gene data show CDR1 as MGHRA and CDR2 as YSYEKL. The length of the CDR3 is 13 residues.